This T cell receptor beta chain was found in a study of T cells after posttransplantation cyclophosphamide. General study points: Tissue-infiltrating T cells from skin or gut overlapped little with blood T cells. Recipient CMV seropositivity and CMV reactivation strongly tracked TRB clonality. Donor CD8+ memory clones often dominated recipient blood repertoires at later times.

Comment on this clone: What it recognizes is unknown.

Libraries were prepared by immunoSEQ multiplex PCR; TCRdb keeps only in-frame clonotypes and omits some of them. There are 34,000 or so clones in the sample, none observed a single time. Germline V gene lookup returns CDR1 SGHRS and CDR2 YFSETQ. The CDR3 sequence is 15 residues long. Trimming cost V 1 base and J 6 bases; bases outside gene matches: 6. The TCR was taken from a woman aged 50 to 60 in good health and a related stem cell transplant donor. The specimen was PBMCs. This rearrangement joins TRBV5-1 to TRBJ2-3, with 9 positions matching TRBD2. The DNA for the CDR3 is TGCGCCAGCAGCTTGCGTAGCGGGAGAGCTGATACGCAGTATTTT. As protein: CASSLRSGRADTQYF. Drawing the rest from reference TRBV5-1 and TRBJ2-3, the complete variable domain is KAGVTQTPRYLIKTRGQQVTLSCSPISGHRSVSWYQQTPGQGLQFLFEYFSETQRNKGNFPGRFSGRQFSNSRSEMNVSTLELGDSALYLCASSLRSGRADTQYFGPGTRLTVL.